The sequence of this TCR beta chain was determined in a study of T cells after yellow fever vaccination (dated by TCRdb to the late 2010s). Turning to the overall study: The SMART-Seq v4 Ultra Low Input RNA kit was used to prepare libraries from fractions with low cell numbers. To follow T-cell clones before and after both primary and booster YFV17D yellow fever vaccination, bulk TCR alpha and beta repertoires underwent longitudinal sequencing. The cohort comprised two healthy male donors, one aged 18 to 30 and one aged 30 to 40 years. Blood was collected at multiple timepoints before and after primary and secondary immunization, and bulk PBMC replicates and cell subsets were isolated.

The instrument given in TCRdb is Illumina NovaSeq 6000. TCR cDNA was synthesized by 5'RACE template switching, through which a universal primer site and unique molecular identifiers were introduced. Priming of cDNA synthesis was performed from both the TCR alpha and TCR beta constant segments. Library amplification involved two PCR steps, and the second step added sample barcodes and sequencing adapters. Sequencing of libraries was done on Illumina HiSeq 2500 (2x100 bp) or NovaSeq (2x150 bp). Concerning the study's data processing: Reads were demultiplexed and collapsed into UMI consensus sequences with MIGEC, and V(D)J alignment was performed with MiXCR. Vaccine-responding clonotypes were identified with edgeR using replicate PBMC samples, with FDR below 0.01 and a log2 fold change above 5 up to day 15 being required. CD4 or CD8 identity was assigned to each bulk clonotype according to whether the clonotype was present at higher abundance in the sequenced CD4 repertoire or the sequenced CD8 repertoire. Starting from the raw public reads, TCRdb applied fastp trimming at Q25, assembled clones with MiXCR and retained in-frame beta chains. All rows with the same CDR3 protein become a single entry with the most common DNA and genes. The V and J calls and clone size are TCRdb's, not the authors'. Present in this sample are hundreds of thousands of distinct CDR3 sequences, under 20% of which were seen just once. Of the sample, over 15% is held by the ten largest clones.

Read against the paper, the sample's treatment or condition label means: live attenuated yellow fever vaccine strain. At every blood-draw timepoint, two biological replicates of bulk PBMCs were collected. A standard Ficoll-Paque protocol was used to isolate PBMCs from peripheral blood. RNA was extracted with TriZol from bulk PBMCs, CD4 and CD8 fractions, and dextramer-positive and dextramer-negative fractions. The CDR3 covers 14 residues, taking in both the cysteine and the phenylalanine. Only the CDR3 portion is preserved as DNA: 42 bases, with reading frame beginning at the first base. Relative to germline, V is 6 bases shorter and J is 1 base shorter, with 14 bases between their ends. For CDR1 and CDR2, the germline V gene (reference sequence) lists DFQATT and SNEGSKA. Study-wide conclusions, independent of this receptor: The secondary T-cell response was weaker than the primary response but faster, peaking on day 5 instead of day 15. A small share of clonotypes occurred in both CD4 and CD8 compartments, likely arising from convergent recombination. Because abundant contaminating clonotypes from the bulk population could be contained in FACS-sorted repertoires, computational filtering was required. Most clones expanded after primary vaccination (approximately 97% of CD4 and approximately 86% of CD8) were re-detected after the booster, suggesting that broad memory maintenance occurred. Because the study included only a couple of donors, the extent to which the findings can be generalized is limited.

A few counts support this clonotype. Its antigen is currently not known. No qualities accompany the bases; no much larger clone lies one base away. The source of this sequence is a man younger than 35 who received the YFV17D yellow fever vaccine. The chain joins TRBV20-1 to TRBJ2-3; no D segment can be confidently identified. Sequencing used PBMCs, obtained before the yellow fever booster vaccination. The CDR3: CSARTQVGTDTQYF. At the DNA level, the sequence is TGCAGTGCCAGAACGCAGGTTGGCACAGATACGCAGTATTTT.